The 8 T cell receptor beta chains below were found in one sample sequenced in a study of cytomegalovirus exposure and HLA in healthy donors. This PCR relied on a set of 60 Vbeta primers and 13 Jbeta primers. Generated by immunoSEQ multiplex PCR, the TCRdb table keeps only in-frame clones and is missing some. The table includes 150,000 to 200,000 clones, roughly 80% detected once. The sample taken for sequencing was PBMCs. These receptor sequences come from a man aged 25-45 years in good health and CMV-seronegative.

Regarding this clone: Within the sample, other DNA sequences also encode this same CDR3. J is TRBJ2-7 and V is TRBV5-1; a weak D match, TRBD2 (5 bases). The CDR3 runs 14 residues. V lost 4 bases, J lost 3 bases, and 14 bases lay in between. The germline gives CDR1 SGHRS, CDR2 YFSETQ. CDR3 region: CASSLGSEVYEQYF. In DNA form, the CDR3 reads TGCGCCAGCAGCCTGGGTAGCGAAGTCTACGAGCAGTACTTC.

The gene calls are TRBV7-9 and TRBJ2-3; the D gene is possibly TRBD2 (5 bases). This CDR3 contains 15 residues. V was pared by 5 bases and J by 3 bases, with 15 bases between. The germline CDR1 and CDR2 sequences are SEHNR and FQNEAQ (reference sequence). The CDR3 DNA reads TGTGCCAGCAGCCGCGGACTGATAAATACAGATACGCAGTATTTT. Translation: CASSRGLINTDTQYF. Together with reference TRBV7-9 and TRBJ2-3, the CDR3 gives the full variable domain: DTGVSQNPRHKITKRGQNVTFRCDPISEHNRLYWYRQTLGQGPEFLTYFQNEAQLEKSRLLSDRFSAERPKGSFSTLEIQRTEQGDSAMYLCASSRGLINTDTQYFGPGTRLTVL.

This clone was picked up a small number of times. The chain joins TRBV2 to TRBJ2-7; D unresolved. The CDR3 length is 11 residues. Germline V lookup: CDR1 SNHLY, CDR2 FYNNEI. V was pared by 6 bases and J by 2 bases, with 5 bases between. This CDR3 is CASSQTYEQYF. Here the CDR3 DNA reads TGTGCCAGCAGCCAAACCTACGAGCAGTACTTC.

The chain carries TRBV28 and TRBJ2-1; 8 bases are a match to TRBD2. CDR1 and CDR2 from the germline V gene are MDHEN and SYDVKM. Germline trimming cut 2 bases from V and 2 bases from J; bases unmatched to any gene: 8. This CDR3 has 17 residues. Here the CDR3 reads CASSLLSGLGAYNEQFF. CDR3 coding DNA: TGTGCCAGCAGTTTACTCTCGGGACTAGGAGCCTACAATGAGCAGTTCTTC.

The CDR3 DNA sequence: TGTGCCAGCATCTGGACAGGGTTCACAGATACGCAGTATTTT. This translates into CASIWTGFTDTQYF. The chain carries TRBV7-9 and TRBJ2-3; 8 bases map to TRBD1. Germline V gene sequence: CDR1 SEHNR, CDR2 FQNEAQ (reference sequence). The trim removed 7 bases at V and 2 bases at J, leaving 5 bases unmatched. The CDR3 consists of 14 residues.

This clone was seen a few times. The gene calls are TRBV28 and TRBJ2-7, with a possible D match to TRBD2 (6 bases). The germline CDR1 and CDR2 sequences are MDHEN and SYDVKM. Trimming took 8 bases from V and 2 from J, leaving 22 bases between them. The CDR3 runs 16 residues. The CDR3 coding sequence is TGTGCCAGCGATACCCGGGACTCGCACCGTACCTACGAGCAGTACTTC. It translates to CASDTRDSHRTYEQYF.

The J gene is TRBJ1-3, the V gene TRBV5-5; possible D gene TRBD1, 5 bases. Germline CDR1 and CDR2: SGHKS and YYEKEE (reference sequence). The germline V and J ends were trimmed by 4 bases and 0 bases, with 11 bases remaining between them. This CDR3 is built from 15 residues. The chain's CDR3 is CASSRGDTSGNTIYF. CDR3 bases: TGTGCCAGCAGCCGGGGGGATACCTCTGGAAACACCATATATTTT.

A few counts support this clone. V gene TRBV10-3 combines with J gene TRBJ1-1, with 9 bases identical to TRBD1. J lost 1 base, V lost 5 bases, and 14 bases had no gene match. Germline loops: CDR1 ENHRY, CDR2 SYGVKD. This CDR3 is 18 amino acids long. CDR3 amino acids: CAISPGQGPGKRNTEAFF. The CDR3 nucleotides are TGTGCCATCAGTCCGGGACAGGGCCCAGGGAAGCGGAACACTGAAGCTTTCTTT.